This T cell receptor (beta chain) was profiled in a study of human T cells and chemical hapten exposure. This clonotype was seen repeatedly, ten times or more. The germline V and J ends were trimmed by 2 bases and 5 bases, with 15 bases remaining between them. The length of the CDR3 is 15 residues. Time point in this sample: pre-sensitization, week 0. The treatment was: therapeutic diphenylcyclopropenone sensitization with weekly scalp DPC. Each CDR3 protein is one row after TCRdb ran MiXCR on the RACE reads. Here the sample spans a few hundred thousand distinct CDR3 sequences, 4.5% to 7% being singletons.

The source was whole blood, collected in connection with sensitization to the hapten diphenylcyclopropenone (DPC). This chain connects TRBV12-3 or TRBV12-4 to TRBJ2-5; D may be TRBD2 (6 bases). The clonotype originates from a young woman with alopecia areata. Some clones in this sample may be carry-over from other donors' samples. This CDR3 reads CASSLRHRGLETQYF. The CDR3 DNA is TGTGCCAGCAGTTTAAGGCATCGGGGGTTGGAGACCCAGTACTTC.